This passage covers 26 T cell receptor beta chains from one sample sequenced in a study of PD-1 blockade in classical Hodgkin lymphoma. TCRdb's copy holds only in-frame clones and misses some; the assay was immunoSEQ multiplex PCR. The table records 15,000 or so clones, about 90% of them present only once. Time point specified: newly diagnosed, previously untreated cHL patient sample. CD8+ T cell isolation from thawed PBMCs was performed by magnetic negative selection. Sequencing input: CD8+ T cells from blood. These receptors were collected from a human donor with classical Hodgkin lymphoma.

The chain has TRBV28 and TRBJ2-7; tentatively, D is TRBD1 (6 bases). CDR1 and CDR2 from the germline V gene are MDHEN and SYDVKM. The CDR3 length is 14 residues. Trimming cost V 2 bases and J 3 bases, with 11 bases left between them. The CDR3 DNA follows: TGTGCCAGCAGTTTAGGCGACAGGAACTACGAGCAGTACTTC. Its translation: CASSLGDRNYEQYF.

The J gene is TRBJ1-2, the V gene TRBV5-4; the match to TRBD1 covers 8 bases. Trimming at V came to 3 bases and at J to 3 bases, leaving 19 bases not matched to a gene. CDR1 is SGHNT and CDR2 is YYREEE in the germline V gene (reference sequence). The length of the CDR3 is 19 residues. This CDR3 reads CASSSLSLSTGDDDYGYTF. CDR3 DNA sequence: TGTGCCAGCAGCTCGCTATCTCTATCGACAGGGGACGACGACTATGGCTACACCTTC.

The chain uses TRBV19 and TRBJ2-1, with a tentative D call TRBD2 (6 bases). Germline V gene lookup returns CDR1 LNHDA and CDR2 SQIVND (reference sequence). Trimming pared 5 bases from V and 4 bases from J, leaving 12 bases between. The CDR3 runs to 14 residues. The CDR3 loop reads CASSHPEGYNEQFF. CDR3 bases: TGTGCCAGTAGTCATCCGGAGGGGTACAATGAGCAGTTCTTC.

This clone showed up just once. The chain uses TRBV7-2 and TRBJ2-2; TRBD1 is a possible D gene (5 bases). CDR3 length: 13 amino acids. The V end lost 5 bases, the J end lost 6 bases, and 10 bases lay between the germline ends. The V gene's germline CDR1 is SGHTA and CDR2 FQGNSA. CDR3 region: CASSKAGSGELFF. CDR3 coding DNA: TGTGCCAGCAGCAAGGCAGGGTCCGGGGAGCTGTTTTTT.

V is TRBV7-9 and J is TRBJ2-1; no clear D gene. V was clipped by 5 bases and J by 12 bases, with 14 bases between them. Germline V CDR1 and CDR2: SEHNR, FQNEAQ (reference sequence). The CDR3 is made up of 12 amino acids. CDR3 in DNA: TGTGCCAGCAGCAGTGGATCAATGCCGCAGTTCTTC. Translation gives CASSSGSMPQFF. Together with reference TRBV7-9 and TRBJ2-1, the CDR3 gives the full variable domain: DTGVSQNPRHKITKRGQNVTFRCDPISEHNRLYWYRQTLGQGPEFLTYFQNEAQLEKSRLLSDRFSAERPKGSFSTLEIQRTEQGDSAMYLCASSSGSMPQFFGPGTRLTVL.

This chain joins TRBV4-1 and TRBJ1-6; D perhaps matches TRBD1 (5 bases). The CDR3 covers 11 residues. Trimming cost V 0 bases and J 15 bases, with 6 bases left between them. The germline V gene has CDR1 MGHRA and CDR2 YSYEKL. The DNA of the CDR3 is TGCGCCAGCAGCCAAGAGGGGCACCTCCACTTT. Translation: CASSQEGHLHF.

This sequence joins TRBV14 and TRBJ2-2; D unclear. CDR3 length: 13 amino acids. The germline CDR1 and CDR2 sequences are SGHDN and FVKESK. Trimming removed 1 base from V and 2 bases from J, with 2 bases in between. CDR3 sequence: CASSQGNTGELFF. The CDR3 region has the DNA TGTGCCAGCAGCCAAGGAAACACCGGGGAGCTGTTTTTT.

This clone appeared a few times. The V gene is TRBV11-1, the J gene TRBJ2-2; possible D gene TRBD1, 6 bases. This CDR3 has 19 amino acids. The germline CDR1 and CDR2 sequences are SGHAT and FQDESV (reference sequence). The germline V and J ends were trimmed by 3 bases and 0 bases, with 20 bases remaining between them. The CDR3 reads CASSFNFRLEGANTGELFF. Written as DNA, the CDR3 is TGTGCCAGCAGCTTTAACTTTCGCCTCGAGGGGGCGAACACCGGGGAGCTGTTTTTT. The full variable domain, with the rest looked up from reference TRBV11-1 and TRBJ2-2, is EAEVAQSPRYKITEKSQAVAFWCDPISGHATLYWYRQILGQGPELLVQFQDESVVDDSQLPKDRFSAERLKGVDSTLKIQPAELGDSAMYLCASSFNFRLEGANTGELFFGEGSRLTVL.

CDR3 sequence reads: CASSVGVEQFF. The CDR3 region has the DNA TGTGCCAGCAGCGTAGGGGTTGAGCAGTTCTTC. V and J are TRBV9 and TRBJ2-1; no clear D. Germline CDR1 is SGDLS and CDR2 is YYNGEE. This CDR3 contains 11 residues. V lost 0 bases, J lost 9 bases, and 4 bases lay in between.

This chain uses TRBV4-1 with TRBJ1-4; D ambiguous. The V and J ends lost 2 bases and 14 bases respectively, with 15 bases between them. This CDR3 contains 13 residues. CDR1 is MGHRA and CDR2 is YSYEKL in the germline V gene. This CDR3 reads CASSQNVPGPLFF. DNA for the CDR3: TGCGCCAGCAGCCAAAACGTACCAGGCCCTCTGTTTTTT.

The gene calls are TRBV7-3 and TRBJ1-1; D is ambiguous. Per germline, CDR1 SGHTA and CDR2 FQGTGA. The CDR3 has 13 residues. V was shortened by 0 bases and J by 4 bases, with 6 bases between the two germline ends. This CDR3 reads CASSLTAGTEAFF. CDR3 DNA sequence: TGTGCCAGCAGCTTAACGGCCGGCACTGAAGCTTTCTTT.

The rearrangement links TRBV5-4 to TRBJ2-2, with a weak D call TRBD2 (5 bases). Looked up from germline, CDR1 is SGHNT and CDR2 is YYREEE (reference sequence). Between the trimmed V and J ends, which lost 1 base and 6 bases, there was a span of 13 bases. This CDR3 contains 15 residues. This CDR3 is CASSLNSLAPGELFF. The DNA of the CDR3 is TGTGCCAGCAGCTTGAACTCATTAGCGCCCGGGGAGCTGTTTTTT.

The CDR3 bases are TGTGCCAGCAGCGCCACAGGGGGCGCCGGGGATTTCGGCACTGAAGCTTTCTTT. This encodes CASSATGGAGDFGTEAFF. This chain links TRBV21-1 with TRBJ1-1; the table's D call TRBD1 went unverified against the DNA. TRBV21-1 is classified as a pseudogene. This CDR3 is built from 18 residues.

V and J are TRBV4-1 and TRBJ2-7; 12 nucleotides agree with TRBD1. Germline V CDR1 and CDR2: MGHRA, YSYEKL. The CDR3 consists of 19 residues. V gave up 0 bases and J gave up 1 base; unmatched junction bases: 10. Written as DNA, the CDR3 is TGCGCCAGCAGCCAAGATGGGCCGGGACAGGGGGCCCGATCCTACGAGCAGTACTTC. This gives the protein CASSQDGPGQGARSYEQYF.

This sequence joins TRBV7-9 and TRBJ1-1, with D possibly TRBD1 on 5 matching bases. V lost 5 bases and J 3 bases, leaving 13 bases between the germline ends. The germline V gene has CDR1 SEHNR and CDR2 FQNEAQ (reference sequence). The CDR3 is 14 amino acids. The CDR3 loop is CASSNLGGHTEAFF. The CDR3 nucleotides are TGTGCCAGCAGCAACCTTGGGGGTCACACTGAAGCTTTCTTT.

The J gene is TRBJ2-7, the V gene TRBV27; a weak D match, TRBD2 (6 bases). Germline CDR1 MNHEY, CDR2 SMNVEV (reference sequence). The CDR3 runs 15 residues. V was pared by 6 bases and J by 3 bases, with 18 bases between. CDR3 amino acids: CASSPGLMGFYEQYV. As DNA, the CDR3 is TGTGCCAGCAGCCCGGGACTCATGGGGTTCTACGAGCAGTACGTC.

The J gene is TRBJ2-1, the V gene TRBV7-6; weak D call: TRBD2 (5 bases). There are 14 residues in the CDR3. Germline loops: CDR1 SGHVS, CDR2 FNYEAQ. V lost 1 base, J lost 6 bases, and 10 bases lay in between. DNA of the CDR3: TGTGCCAGCAGCTTAGGTCCGCGGGTCAATGAGCAGTTCTTC. It codes for CASSLGPRVNEQFF.

The gene calls are TRBV15 and TRBJ1-1; a possible D gene is TRBD1 (5 bases). The CDR3 runs to 15 residues. Germline V gene lookup returns CDR1 LNHNV and CDR2 YYDKDF (reference sequence). Between the trimmed V and J ends, which lost 1 base and 0 bases, there was a span of 9 bases. The DNA of the CDR3 is TGTGCCACCAGCAGAGGGCAGGGAATGAACACTGAAGCTTTCTTT. Translation gives CATSRGQGMNTEAFF.

CDR3 protein: CASSMTSGRAYNEQFF. In nucleotides, the CDR3 is TGTGCCAGTAGTATGACTAGCGGGAGGGCCTACAATGAGCAGTTCTTC. The rearrangement uses TRBV19 and TRBJ2-1; 14 bases fit TRBD2. This CDR3 spans 16 amino acids. After removal of 3 bases from V and 2 bases from J, the junction contained 0 bases not matched to a gene. The germline gives CDR1 LNHDA, CDR2 SQIVND (reference sequence).

The chain uses TRBV6-6 and TRBJ1-4, with D uncertain. CDR3 length equals 16 residues. V gave up 3 bases and J gave up 1 base, with 12 bases separating them. The germline gives CDR1 MNHNY, CDR2 SVGAGI (reference sequence). The CDR3 DNA is TGTGCCAGCAGTTATTTAATCTGGGAAACTAATGAAAAACTGTTTTTT. Residues: CASSYLIWETNEKLFF.

Comment on this clone: Other DNA sequences in this sample translate to the same CDR3. The chain combines TRBV29-1 with TRBJ2-2, with TRBD2 matching 7 bases. V lost 7 bases, J lost 6 bases, and 11 bases stayed unmatched. The CDR3 consists of 14 residues. The germline gives CDR1 SQVTM, CDR2 ANQGSEA. Here the CDR3 reads CSALTSSSSGELFF. The CDR3 DNA reads TGCAGCGCTCTGACTAGCTCCTCTTCCGGGGAGCTGTTTTTT.

The V gene is TRBV14, the J gene TRBJ1-3, with 8 bases lining up with TRBD1. Germline values: CDR1 SGHDN, CDR2 FVKESK. This CDR3 has 17 amino acids. Trimming took 1 base from V and 3 from J; bases not matched to a gene: 8. The CDR3 protein is CASSQAGQGQFGNTIYF. CDR3 in DNA: TGTGCCAGCAGCCAAGCCGGACAGGGCCAGTTTGGAAACACCATATATTTT.

V gene TRBV7-9 combines with J gene TRBJ1-3, with D unclear. Germline V gives CDR1 SEHNR, CDR2 FQNEAQ (reference sequence). CDR3 size: 17 residues. V lost 2 bases and J 0 bases, leaving 14 bases between the germline ends. CDR3 bases: TGTGCCAGCAGCTTAAAGGCGAGGGCAAGCTCTGGAAACACCATATATTTT. This encodes CASSLKARASSGNTIYF.

This clone appeared a single time. The chain couples TRBV2 to TRBJ1-1; D gene uncertain. Germline values: CDR1 SNHLY, CDR2 FYNNEI. With 6 bases removed from V and 1 base from J, the gap between germline ends came to 15 bases. The CDR3 sequence is 15 residues long. DNA for the CDR3: TGTGCCAGCAGGCTAATCCGGGAGACGAACACTGAAGCTTTCTTT. This sequence encodes CASRLIRETNTEAFF. The full variable domain, in which reference TRBV2 and TRBJ1-1 provide the parts outside the CDR3, is EPEVTQTPSHQVTQMGQEVILRCVPISNHLYFYWYRQILGQKVEFLVSFYNNEISEKSEIFDDQFSVERPDGSNFTLKIRSTKLEDSAMYFCASRLIRETNTEAFFGQGTRLTVV.

The chain employs TRBV9 and TRBJ2-3, with 8 bases matching TRBD2. The CDR3 runs 18 residues. Per the germline V gene, CDR1 is SGDLS and CDR2 is YYNGEE. Trimming cost V 3 bases and J 2 bases; bases outside gene matches: 14. DNA of the CDR3: TGTGCCAGCAGCGAACGAACGGGCGGGACTAGATTCACAGATACGCAGTATTTT. This translates into CASSERTGGTRFTDTQYF.

The V and J genes are TRBV5-1 and TRBJ2-1; 7 bases line up with TRBD2. The germline gives CDR1 SGHRS, CDR2 YFSETQ. This CDR3 is built from 18 residues. The J segment lost 7 bases and the V segment lost 3 bases, leaving 19 bases of the junction unmatched. The CDR3 spells CASSSRREGLGSTNEQFF. The DNA of the CDR3 is TGCGCCAGCAGCTCTCGAAGGGAGGGCCTTGGCAGTACAAATGAGCAGTTCTTC. Using reference TRBV5-1 and TRBJ2-1 for the parts outside the CDR3, the full variable domain is KAGVTQTPRYLIKTRGQQVTLSCSPISGHRSVSWYQQTPGQGLQFLFEYFSETQRNKGNFPGRFSGRQFSNSRSEMNVSTLELGDSALYLCASSSRREGLGSTNEQFFGPGTRLTVL.